This T cell receptor beta chain comes out of a study of control samples from healthy donors and cancer patients. The CDR3 has 13 residues. The germline CDR1 and CDR2 sequences are MNHEY and SVGAGI. V gave up 6 bases and J gave up 6 bases; unmatched junction bases: 7. Assay: immunoSEQ multiplex PCR; the TCRdb copy retains only in-frame clones and omits some. The sample includes 100,000 or so clones, 91% seen only once; the top ten take around 0.9%. The sequence came from a woman in her twenties or thirties in good health. Sequences were obtained from blood. The chain joins TRBV6-5 to TRBJ2-7, with 8 bases identical to TRBD2. For the CDR3, the DNA is TGTGCCAGCAGCCCGTGGACTAGCAGCGAGCAGTACTTC. Amino acid sequence: CASSPWTSSEQYF.